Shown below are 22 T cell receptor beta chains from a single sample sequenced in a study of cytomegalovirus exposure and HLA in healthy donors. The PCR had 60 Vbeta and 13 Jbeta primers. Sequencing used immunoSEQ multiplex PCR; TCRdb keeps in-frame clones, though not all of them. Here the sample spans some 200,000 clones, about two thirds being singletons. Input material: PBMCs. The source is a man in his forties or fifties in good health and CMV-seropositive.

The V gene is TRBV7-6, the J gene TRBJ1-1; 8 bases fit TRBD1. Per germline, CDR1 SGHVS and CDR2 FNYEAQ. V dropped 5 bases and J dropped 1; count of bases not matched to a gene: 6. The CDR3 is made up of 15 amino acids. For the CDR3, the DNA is TGTGCCAGCAGCACTAGACAGGGGACGAACACTGAAGCTTTCTTT. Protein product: CASSTRQGTNTEAFF.

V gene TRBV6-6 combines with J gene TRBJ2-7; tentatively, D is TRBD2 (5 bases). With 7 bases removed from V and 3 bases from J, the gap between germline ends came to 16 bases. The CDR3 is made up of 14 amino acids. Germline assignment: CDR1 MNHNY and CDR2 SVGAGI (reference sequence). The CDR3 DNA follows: TGTGCCAGCACCGCTGCCGGGGTCGTCTACGAGCAGTACTTC. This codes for CASTAAGVVYEQYF.

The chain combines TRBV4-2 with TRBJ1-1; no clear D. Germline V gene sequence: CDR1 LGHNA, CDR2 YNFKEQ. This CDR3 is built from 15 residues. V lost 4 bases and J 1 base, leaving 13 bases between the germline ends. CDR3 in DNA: TGTGCCAGCAGCCCCGTCGGGGTAGGGAACACTGAAGCTTTCTTT. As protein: CASSPVGVGNTEAFF.

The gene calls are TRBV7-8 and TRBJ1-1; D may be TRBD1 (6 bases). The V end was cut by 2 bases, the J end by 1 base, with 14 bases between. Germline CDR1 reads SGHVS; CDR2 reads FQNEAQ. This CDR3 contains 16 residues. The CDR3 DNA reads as TGTGCCAGCAGCTTACAGGGGTGGTTGGGGAACACTGAAGCTTTCTTT. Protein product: CASSLQGWLGNTEAFF.

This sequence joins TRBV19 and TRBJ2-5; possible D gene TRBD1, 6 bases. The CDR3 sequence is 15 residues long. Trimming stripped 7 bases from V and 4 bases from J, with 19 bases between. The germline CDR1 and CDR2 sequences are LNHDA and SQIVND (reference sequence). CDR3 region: CASTQRGWGGETQYF. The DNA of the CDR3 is TGTGCCAGTACCCAGAGGGGGTGGGGCGGAGAGACCCAGTACTTC.

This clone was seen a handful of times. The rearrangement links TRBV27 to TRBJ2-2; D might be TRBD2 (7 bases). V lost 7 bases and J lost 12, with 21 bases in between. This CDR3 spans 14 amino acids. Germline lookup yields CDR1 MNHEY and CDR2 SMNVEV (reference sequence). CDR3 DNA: TGTGCCAGCAAGCCTGAGGGGGGGGCGGGCAAGCTGTTTTTT. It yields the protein CASKPEGGAGKLFF.

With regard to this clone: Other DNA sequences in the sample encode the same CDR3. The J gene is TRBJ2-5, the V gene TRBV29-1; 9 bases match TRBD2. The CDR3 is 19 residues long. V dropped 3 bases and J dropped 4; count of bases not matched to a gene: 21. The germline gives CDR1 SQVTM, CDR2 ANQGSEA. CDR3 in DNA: TGCAGCGTTGATGAAGGCGGGGGGGCCTTAAAATTGGTAGGAGAGACCCAGTACTTC. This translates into CSVDEGGGALKLVGETQYF.

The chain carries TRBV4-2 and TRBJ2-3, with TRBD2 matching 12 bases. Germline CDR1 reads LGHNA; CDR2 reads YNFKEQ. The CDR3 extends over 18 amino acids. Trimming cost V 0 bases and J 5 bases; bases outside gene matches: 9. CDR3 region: CASSQDASGGGMGDTQYF. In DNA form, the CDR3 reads TGTGCCAGCAGCCAAGATGCTAGCGGGGGGGGCATGGGAGATACGCAGTATTTT.

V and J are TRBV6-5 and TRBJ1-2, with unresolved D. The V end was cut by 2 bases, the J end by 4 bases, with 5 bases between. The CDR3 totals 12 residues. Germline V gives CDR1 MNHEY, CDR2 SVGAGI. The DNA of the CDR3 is TGTGCCAGCAGTTACACGGGCTATGGCTACACCTTC. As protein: CASSYTGYGYTF.

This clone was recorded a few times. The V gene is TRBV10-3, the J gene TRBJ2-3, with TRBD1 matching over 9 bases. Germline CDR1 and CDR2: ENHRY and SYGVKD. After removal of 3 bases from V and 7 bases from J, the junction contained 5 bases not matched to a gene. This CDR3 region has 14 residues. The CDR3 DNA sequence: TGTGCCATCAGTGAAGGGACAGGGATCAATACGCAGTATTTT. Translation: CAISEGTGINTQYF.

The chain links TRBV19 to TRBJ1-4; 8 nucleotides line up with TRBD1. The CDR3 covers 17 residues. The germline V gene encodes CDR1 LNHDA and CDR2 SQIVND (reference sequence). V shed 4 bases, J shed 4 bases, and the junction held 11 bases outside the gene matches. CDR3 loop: CASSTGDRPRVNEKLFF. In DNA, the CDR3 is TGTGCCAGTAGTACCGGGGACAGGCCACGCGTTAATGAAAAACTGTTTTTT.

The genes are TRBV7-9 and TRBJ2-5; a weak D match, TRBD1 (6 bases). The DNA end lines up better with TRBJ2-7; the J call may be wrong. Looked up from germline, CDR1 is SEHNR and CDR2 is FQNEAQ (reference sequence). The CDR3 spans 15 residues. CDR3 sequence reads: CASSPHGTPTYEQYF. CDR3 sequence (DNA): TGTGCCAGCAGCCCCCACGGGACACCAACCTACGAGCAGTACTTC.

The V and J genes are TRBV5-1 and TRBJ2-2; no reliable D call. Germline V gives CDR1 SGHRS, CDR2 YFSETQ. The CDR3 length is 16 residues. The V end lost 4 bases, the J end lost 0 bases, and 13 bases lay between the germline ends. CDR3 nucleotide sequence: TGCGCCAGCAGCCCCTCGGCCCAGGCGAACACCGGGGAGCTGTTTTTT. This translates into CASSPSAQANTGELFF.

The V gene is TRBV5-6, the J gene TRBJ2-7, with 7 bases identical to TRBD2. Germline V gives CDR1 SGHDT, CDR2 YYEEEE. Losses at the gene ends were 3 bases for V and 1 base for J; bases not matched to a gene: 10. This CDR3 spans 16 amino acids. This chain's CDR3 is CASSWSRSGGSYEQYF. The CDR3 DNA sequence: TGTGCCAGCAGCTGGTCTCGGTCGGGGGGTTCCTACGAGCAGTACTTC.

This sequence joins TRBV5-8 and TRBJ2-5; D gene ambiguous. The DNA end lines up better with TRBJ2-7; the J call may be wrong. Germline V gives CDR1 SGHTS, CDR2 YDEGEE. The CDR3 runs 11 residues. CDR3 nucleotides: TGTGCCAGCAGCCGTCCCTACGAGCAGTACTTC. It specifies CASSRPYEQYF.

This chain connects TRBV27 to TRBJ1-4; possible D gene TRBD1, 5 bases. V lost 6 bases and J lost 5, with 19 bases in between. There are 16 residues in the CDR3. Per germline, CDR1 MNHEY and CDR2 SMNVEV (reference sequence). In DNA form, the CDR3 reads TGTGCCAGCAGCCCAACCTGGAAGGGGCTGAATGAAAAACTGTTTTTT. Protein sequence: CASSPTWKGLNEKLFF.

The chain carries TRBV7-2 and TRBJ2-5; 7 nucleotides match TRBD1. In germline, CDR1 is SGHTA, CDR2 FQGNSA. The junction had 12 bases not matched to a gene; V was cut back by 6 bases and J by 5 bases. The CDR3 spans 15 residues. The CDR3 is CASRTGQDRRETQYF. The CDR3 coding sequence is TGTGCCAGCAGGACAGGACAGGATCGGCGTGAGACCCAGTACTTC. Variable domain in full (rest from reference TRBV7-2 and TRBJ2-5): GAGVSQSPSNKVTEKGKDVELRCDPISGHTALYWYRQSLGQGLEFLIYFQGNSAPDKSGLPSDRFSAERTGGSVSTLTIQRTQQEDSAVYLCASRTGQDRRETQYFGPGTRLLVL.

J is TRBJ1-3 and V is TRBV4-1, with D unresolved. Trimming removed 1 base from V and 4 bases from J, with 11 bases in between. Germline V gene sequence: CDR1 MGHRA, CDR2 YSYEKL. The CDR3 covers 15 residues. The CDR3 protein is CASSQGPARGNTIYF. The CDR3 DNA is TGCGCCAGCAGCCAAGGGCCCGCACGAGGAAACACCATATATTTT.

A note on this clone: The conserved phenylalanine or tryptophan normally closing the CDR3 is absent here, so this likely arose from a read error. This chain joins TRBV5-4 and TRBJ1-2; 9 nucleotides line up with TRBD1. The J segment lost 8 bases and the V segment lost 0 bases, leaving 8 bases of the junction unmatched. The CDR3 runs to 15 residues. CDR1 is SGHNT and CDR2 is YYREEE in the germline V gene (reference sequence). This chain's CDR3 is CASSLELQGAEGYTS. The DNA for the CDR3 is TGTGCCAGCAGCTTGGAATTACAGGGGGCGGAGGGCTACACCTCC.

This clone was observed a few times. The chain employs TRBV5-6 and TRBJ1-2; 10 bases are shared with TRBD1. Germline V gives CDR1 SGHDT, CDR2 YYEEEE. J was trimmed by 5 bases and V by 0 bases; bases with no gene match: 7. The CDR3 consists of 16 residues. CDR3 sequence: CASSLDLGQGSYGYTF. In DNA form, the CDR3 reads TGTGCCAGCAGCTTGGATTTGGGACAGGGGTCATATGGCTACACCTTC.

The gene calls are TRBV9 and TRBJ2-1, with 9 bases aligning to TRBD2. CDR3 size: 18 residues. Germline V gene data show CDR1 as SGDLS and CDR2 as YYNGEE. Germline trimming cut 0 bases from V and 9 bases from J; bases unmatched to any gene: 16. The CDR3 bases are TGTGCCAGCAGCGTAGAGGTTTCTGGGGCGGGGGGGCGGAGTGAGCAGTTCTTC. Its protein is CASSVEVSGAGGRSEQFF.

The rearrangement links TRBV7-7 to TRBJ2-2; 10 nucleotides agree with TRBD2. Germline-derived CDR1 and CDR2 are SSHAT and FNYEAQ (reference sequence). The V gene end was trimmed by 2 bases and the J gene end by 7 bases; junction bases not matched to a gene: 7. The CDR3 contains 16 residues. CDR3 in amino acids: CASSLPSGGAGGELFF. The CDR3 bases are TGTGCCAGCAGCTTACCCAGCGGGGGGGCCGGCGGGGAGCTGTTTTTT.